This passage covers 16 T cell receptor beta chains from one sample sequenced in a study of graft-versus-host responses after intestinal transplantation. Their recognized antigens are unknown. Sequenced by immunoSEQ multiplex PCR; TCRdb stores in-frame clones only, minus some. The sample consists of around 100,000 clones, approximately 93% of them appearing once. The sample here was unstimulated CD8+ T cells sorted from spleen or lymph node cells, taken before transplant. Source of these receptors: a human donor who was the organ donor for an intestinal transplant.

The CDR3 DNA reads TGCGCCAGCAGCCAAGACAACACCGCGGCGGATACGCAGTATTTT. The encoded protein is CASSQDNTAADTQYF. The J gene is TRBJ2-3, the V gene TRBV4-3; D is ambiguous. This CDR3 spans 15 amino acids. Trimming cost V 0 bases and J 6 bases, with 13 bases left between them. Germline V CDR1 and CDR2: LGHNA, YSLEER.

The V and J genes are TRBV7-9 and TRBJ2-3; TRBD2 agrees at 10 bases. J gave up 0 bases and V 1 base, and 1 base lay outside the gene matches. The CDR3 extends over 16 amino acids. Germline V gene data show CDR1 as SEHNR and CDR2 as FQNEAQ (reference sequence). Written as DNA, the CDR3 is TGTGCCAGCAGCTTAGGGACTAGCGGTAGCACAGATACGCAGTATTTT. Protein: CASSLGTSGSTDTQYF.

J is TRBJ2-5 and V is TRBV13; 7 bases fit TRBD2. The CDR3 runs to 16 residues. V was clipped by 2 bases and J by 5 bases; unmatched bases: 11. Germline assignment: CDR1 PRHDT and CDR2 FYEKMQ (reference sequence). The CDR3 sequence is CASSLRPAGVRETQYF. CDR3 DNA sequence: TGTGCCAGCAGCTTACGCCCGGCGGGAGTGAGGGAGACCCAGTACTTC.

J is TRBJ2-7 and V is TRBV2; 10 bases match TRBD1. The ends lost 0 bases at V and 3 bases at J; junction bases unmatched: 2. CDR1 is SNHLY and CDR2 is FYNNEI in the germline V gene. The CDR3 sequence is 15 residues long. The CDR3 coding sequence is TGTGCCAGCAGTGAAGCGTGGGACAGGGGCTACGAGCAGTACTTC. Encoded protein: CASSEAWDRGYEQYF.

The J gene is TRBJ2-7, the V gene TRBV6-1; a possible D gene is TRBD1 (6 bases). Trimming pared 4 bases from V and 5 bases from J, leaving 9 bases between. CDR3 length equals 12 residues. The V gene's germline CDR1 is MNHNS and CDR2 SASEGT. CDR3 bases: TGTGCCAGCAGTGTACAGGGAAACGAGCAGTACTTC. Translation gives CASSVQGNEQYF.

This clone was recorded a few times. V and J are TRBV6-5 and TRBJ2-2; D is ambiguous. The CDR3 has 16 amino acids. V was clipped by 0 bases and J by 5 bases, with 13 bases between them. Germline CDR1 and CDR2: MNHEY and SVGAGI. CDR3 nucleotides: TGTGCCAGCAGTTACTCATTACCCAGTTCGACCGGGGAGCTGTTTTTT. The encoded protein is CASSYSLPSSTGELFF.

J is TRBJ2-1 and V is TRBV9, with D perhaps matching TRBD2 (5 bases). Germline V gives CDR1 SGDLS, CDR2 YYNGEE. The V end was cut by 5 bases, the J end by 6 bases, with 12 bases between. This CDR3 is built from 13 residues. The CDR3 loop reads CASSLGNGNEQFF. CDR3 sequence (DNA): TGTGCCAGCAGTCTCGGGAACGGCAATGAGCAGTTCTTC.

The chain links TRBV7-4 to TRBJ2-3; 9 bases map to TRBD2. Germline CDR1 SGHVT, CDR2 SQSDAQ. After removal of 5 bases from V and 3 bases from J, the junction contained 3 bases not matched to a gene. This CDR3 is built from 14 residues. The CDR3 nucleotides read TGTGCCAGCAGCAATAGCGGGAGAACAGATACGCAGTATTTT. This sequence encodes CASSNSGRTDTQYF.

This clone was found once. The rearrangement links TRBV7-2 to TRBJ2-1, with 11 bases fitting TRBD2. Germline CDR1 reads SGHTA; CDR2 reads FQGNSA. CDR3 length: 18 residues. With 5 bases clipped from V and 0 bases from J, the junction kept 9 bases outside the gene matches. The CDR3 here is CASSNPLAGGSSYNEQFF. DNA for the CDR3: TGTGCCAGCAGCAATCCATTAGCGGGAGGGAGCTCCTACAATGAGCAGTTCTTC.

J is TRBJ2-2 and V is TRBV19, with D possibly being TRBD2 (6 bases). Trimming cost V 5 bases and J 9 bases, with 22 bases left between them. CDR1 and CDR2 from the germline V gene are LNHDA and SQIVND (reference sequence). This CDR3 is 16 amino acids long. The CDR3 sequence: CASSGPEGGPGWELFF. The CDR3 DNA reads as TGTGCCAGTAGTGGCCCAGAGGGAGGCCCAGGCTGGGAGCTGTTTTTT. Drawing the rest from reference TRBV19 and TRBJ2-2, the complete variable domain is DGGITQSPKYLFRKEGQNVTLSCEQNLNHDAMYWYRQDPGQGLRLIYYSQIVNDFQKGDIAEGYSVSREKKESFPLTVTSAQKNPTAFYLCASSGPEGGPGWELFFGEGSRLTVL.

The gene calls are TRBV9 and TRBJ2-7; a weak D match, TRBD1 (6 bases). This CDR3 has 16 residues. V dropped 0 bases and J dropped 2 bases, with 15 bases sitting between them. Germline V gene data show CDR1 as SGDLS and CDR2 as YYNGEE. Here the CDR3 reads CASSVGRGGAAYEQYF. The CDR3 DNA is TGTGCCAGCAGCGTAGGAAGAGGGGGAGCAGCCTACGAGCAGTACTTC.

As regards this clone: The junction departs from germline at one end; a sequencing error may be responsible. Other DNA sequences in the same sample also yield this CDR3. The chain combines TRBV18 with TRBJ2-2; 7 positions agree with TRBD1. Germline-derived CDR1 and CDR2 are KGHSH and LQKENI. The CDR3 extends over 14 amino acids. CDR3 in DNA: TGTGCCAGCTCACTTGGGACAGACACTGGGGAGCTGTTTTTT. Translation gives CASSLGTDTGELFF.

This clone was seen a single time. The rearrangement links TRBV27 to TRBJ1-6; no clear D. Germline V CDR1 and CDR2: MNHEY, SMNVEV (reference sequence). Between the trimmed V and J ends, which lost 1 base and 10 bases, there was a span of 17 bases. The CDR3 has 16 residues. Here the CDR3 reads CASSLFPQRMESPLHF. CDR3 sequence (DNA): TGTGCCAGCAGTTTATTCCCGCAAAGGATGGAATCACCCCTCCACTTT.

The chain carries TRBV4-1 and TRBJ1-4; D is perhaps TRBD1 (5 bases). Germline V gives CDR1 MGHRA, CDR2 YSYEKL. The CDR3 loop spans 17 amino acids. Trimming cost V 1 base and J 0 bases, with 12 bases left between them. DNA of the CDR3: TGCGCCAGCAGCCAAGGGAAGACGGGGGCAACTAATGAAAAACTGTTTTTT. It specifies CASSQGKTGATNEKLFF.

This rearrangement joins TRBV9 to TRBJ2-7; D might be TRBD1 (5 bases). This CDR3 has 16 amino acids. Trimming removed 0 bases at V and 0 bases at J, with 13 bases between. In germline, CDR1 is SGDLS, CDR2 YYNGEE. The CDR3 here is CASSVEVGDPSYEQYF. The DNA for the CDR3 is TGTGCCAGCAGCGTAGAGGTAGGGGATCCCTCCTACGAGCAGTACTTC.

CDR3 DNA sequence: TGTGCCAGCAGCTTAGAGCACACTGAAGCTTTCTTT. Amino acid sequence: CASSLEHTEAFF. The rearrangement links TRBV11-2 to TRBJ1-1; D ambiguous. CDR3 size: 12 residues. CDR1 SGHAT and CDR2 FQNNGV come from the germline V gene. Trimming removed 0 bases at V and 3 bases at J, with 2 bases between.